Presented here are 13 T cell receptor beta chains from one specimen sequenced in a study of PD-L1 blockade in urothelial cancer. Method: immunoSEQ multiplex PCR; TCRdb's copy keeps in-frame clones and lacks some. Of some 53,000 clones listed, 70% to 80% were seen once; the top ten hold less than 4.5%. Sequences were derived from PBMCs, sampled around atezolizumab (anti-PD-L1) treatment. The source of these receptors is a man aged 65-85 years with urothelial cancer.

The chain combines TRBV30 with TRBJ1-5, with a tentative D call TRBD1 (6 bases). Germline V CDR1 and CDR2: GTSNPN, SVGIG (reference sequence). V lost 2 bases, J lost 5 bases, and 13 bases lay in between. The CDR3 sequence is 14 residues long. The CDR3 sequence: CAWSTGMTHQPQHF. The CDR3 coding sequence is TGTGCCTGGAGTACAGGGATGACCCATCAGCCCCAGCATTTT.

The CDR3 loop reads CASSFSPMGGLRGELFF. The CDR3 region has the DNA TGTGCCAGCAGCTTTTCCCCTATGGGGGGGCTTCGCGGGGAGCTGTTTTTT. The rearrangement joins TRBV7-9 to TRBJ2-2; D may be TRBD2 (7 bases). The CDR3 runs 17 residues. Germline values: CDR1 SEHNR, CDR2 FQNEAQ (reference sequence). V lost 3 bases to trimming and J lost 7 bases, with 21 bases between them.

The chain links TRBV7-2 to TRBJ2-7; possible D gene TRBD2, 7 bases. V was clipped by 6 bases and J by 3 bases, with 12 bases between them. From germline, CDR1 is SGHTA and CDR2 FQGNSA. This CDR3 region has 13 residues. In nucleotides, the CDR3 is TGTGCCAGCAGTTTCGGGGGGCACTACGAGCAGTACTTC. This codes for CASSFGGHYEQYF.

The rearrangement joins TRBV4-3 to TRBJ1-1; a weak D match, TRBD1 (6 bases). CDR3 size: 13 residues. V was trimmed by 6 bases and J by 5 bases, leaving 13 bases between them. CDR1 is LGHNA, CDR2 YSLEER, per germline. DNA for the CDR3: TGCGCCAGCAGTATACAGGGCCTGACTGAAGCTTTCTTT. The encoded protein is CASSIQGLTEAFF.

The chain has TRBV4-3 and TRBJ2-7; possibly TRBD1 for D (6 bases). The germline V gene has CDR1 LGHNA and CDR2 YSLEER. The CDR3 length is 14 residues. Trimming stripped 1 base from V and 9 bases from J, with 16 bases between. CDR3 in DNA: TGCGCCAGCAGCCAAGTGGCAGGGGAGATGGTGCAGTACTTC. The encoded protein is CASSQVAGEMVQYF.

This clone was counted a few times. This sequence joins TRBV7-6 and TRBJ2-7; 7 nucleotides agree with TRBD2. CDR1 and CDR2 (germline): SGHVS, FNYEAQ. CDR3 size: 14 residues. Losses at the gene ends were 1 base for V and 6 bases for J; bases not matched to a gene: 6. This chain's CDR3 is CASSLGGTTGEQYF. CDR3 nucleotide sequence: TGTGCCAGCAGCTTAGGAGGGACTACGGGCGAGCAGTACTTC.

This chain links TRBV29-1 with TRBJ1-1; D gene unclear. CDR1 is SQVTM and CDR2 is ANQGSEA in the germline V gene. Trimming left V 6 bases short and J 2 bases short, with 13 bases between. The CDR3 contains 13 residues. The CDR3 nucleotides are TGCAGCGTGCCTACCACCTCCAACACTGAAGCTTTCTTT. Translated: CSVPTTSNTEAFF.

The V gene is TRBV6-4, the J gene TRBJ1-2; D not certain. Trimming pared 6 bases from V and 4 bases from J, leaving 6 bases between. The germline V gene has CDR1 MRHNA and CDR2 SNTAGT. The CDR3 contains 11 residues. CDR3 amino acids: CASREGYGYTF. The CDR3 DNA follows: TGTGCCAGCAGAGAGGGCTATGGCTACACCTTC.

The sample holds a few counts of this clone. The chain links TRBV12-5 to TRBJ1-5, with D possibly matching TRBD1 (6 bases). CDR1 is LGHNT and CDR2 is FRNRAP in the germline V gene. V dropped 3 bases and J dropped 0 bases, with 18 bases sitting between them. The CDR3 runs 18 residues. For the CDR3, the DNA is TGTGCTAGTGGTTTAGGACCGGGACAAAACAGTAGCAATCAGCCCCAGCATTTT. It translates to CASGLGPGQNSSNQPQHF.

The chain joins TRBV13 to TRBJ1-1; 9 nucleotides align to TRBD1. In germline, CDR1 is PRHDT, CDR2 FYEKMQ (reference sequence). After removal of 2 bases from V and 9 bases from J, the junction contained 16 bases not matched to a gene. CDR3 length: 17 amino acids. The CDR3 sequence is CASSLTGGRVLVGKAFF. The CDR3 DNA follows: TGTGCCAGCAGCTTAACAGGGGGCCGGGTTCTGGTGGGGAAAGCTTTCTTT.

The J gene is TRBJ1-5, the V gene TRBV2, with unresolved D. Trimming stripped 3 bases from V and 2 bases from J, with 8 bases between. This CDR3 has 14 residues. Germline V gene sequence: CDR1 SNHLY, CDR2 FYNNEI. The CDR3 DNA sequence: TGTGCCAGCAGTGACGGTTATGGCAATCAGCCCCAGCATTTT. Translation gives CASSDGYGNQPQHF. Full variable domain (rest looked up from reference TRBV2 and TRBJ1-5): EPEVTQTPSHQVTQMGQEVILRCVPISNHLYFYWYRQILGQKVEFLVSFYNNEISEKSEIFDDQFSVERPDGSNFTLKIRSTKLEDSAMYFCASSDGYGNQPQHFGDGTRLSIL.

This chain connects TRBV30 to TRBJ1-1; 10 bases line up with TRBD1. There are 14 residues in the CDR3. CDR1 is GTSNPN and CDR2 is SVGIG in the germline V gene (reference sequence). V trimming: 5 bases; J trimming: 6 bases; junction bases outside the gene matches: 9. The CDR3 DNA is TGTGCCTGGCACCCTGGGACAGGGGACTCTGAAGCTTTCTTT. The encoded protein is CAWHPGTGDSEAFF.

V usage is TRBV2 and J usage is TRBJ2-7; D call uncertain. CDR1 is SNHLY and CDR2 is FYNNEI in the germline V gene. The CDR3 sequence is 15 residues long. V gave up 6 bases and J gave up 0 bases, with 15 bases separating them. As DNA, the CDR3 is TGTGCCAGCAGGACCACAGCCCTAAGCTCCTACGAGCAGTACTTC. This translates into CASRTTALSSYEQYF.